The clone carrying this TCR beta chain was seen just once. Its antigen is unidentified. The record originates from a study of cytomegalovirus exposure and HLA in healthy donors. Study findings and constraints: Overall, roughly 170 TCR beta chains were annotated as cytomegalovirus-associated. In vitro assays verified that a few CMV-associated chains recognized CMV antigens specifically. Within the 95 to 150 validation repertoires, first-cohort TCR clusters tended to co-occur, according to a later analysis.

There are 15 residues in the CDR3. Germline CDR1 MNHNS, CDR2 SASEGT. V was pared by 8 bases and J by 3 bases, with 8 bases of the junction left unmatched. TCRdb keeps only in-frame clones here, not all; method: immunoSEQ multiplex PCR. The sample carries a few hundred thousand clones, roughly 86% recorded once. Separate from the approximately 720-subject first cohort was the approximately 130-subject validation cohort, to which the donors belonged. J is TRBJ2-7 and V is TRBV6-1, with 12 positions matching TRBD1. Source material: PBMCs. The receptor comes from a man younger than 45 in good health and CMV-seronegative. The chain's CDR3 is CASASGTGGFYEQYF. In DNA, the CDR3 is TGTGCCAGCGCATCCGGGACAGGGGGCTTCTACGAGCAGTACTTC.